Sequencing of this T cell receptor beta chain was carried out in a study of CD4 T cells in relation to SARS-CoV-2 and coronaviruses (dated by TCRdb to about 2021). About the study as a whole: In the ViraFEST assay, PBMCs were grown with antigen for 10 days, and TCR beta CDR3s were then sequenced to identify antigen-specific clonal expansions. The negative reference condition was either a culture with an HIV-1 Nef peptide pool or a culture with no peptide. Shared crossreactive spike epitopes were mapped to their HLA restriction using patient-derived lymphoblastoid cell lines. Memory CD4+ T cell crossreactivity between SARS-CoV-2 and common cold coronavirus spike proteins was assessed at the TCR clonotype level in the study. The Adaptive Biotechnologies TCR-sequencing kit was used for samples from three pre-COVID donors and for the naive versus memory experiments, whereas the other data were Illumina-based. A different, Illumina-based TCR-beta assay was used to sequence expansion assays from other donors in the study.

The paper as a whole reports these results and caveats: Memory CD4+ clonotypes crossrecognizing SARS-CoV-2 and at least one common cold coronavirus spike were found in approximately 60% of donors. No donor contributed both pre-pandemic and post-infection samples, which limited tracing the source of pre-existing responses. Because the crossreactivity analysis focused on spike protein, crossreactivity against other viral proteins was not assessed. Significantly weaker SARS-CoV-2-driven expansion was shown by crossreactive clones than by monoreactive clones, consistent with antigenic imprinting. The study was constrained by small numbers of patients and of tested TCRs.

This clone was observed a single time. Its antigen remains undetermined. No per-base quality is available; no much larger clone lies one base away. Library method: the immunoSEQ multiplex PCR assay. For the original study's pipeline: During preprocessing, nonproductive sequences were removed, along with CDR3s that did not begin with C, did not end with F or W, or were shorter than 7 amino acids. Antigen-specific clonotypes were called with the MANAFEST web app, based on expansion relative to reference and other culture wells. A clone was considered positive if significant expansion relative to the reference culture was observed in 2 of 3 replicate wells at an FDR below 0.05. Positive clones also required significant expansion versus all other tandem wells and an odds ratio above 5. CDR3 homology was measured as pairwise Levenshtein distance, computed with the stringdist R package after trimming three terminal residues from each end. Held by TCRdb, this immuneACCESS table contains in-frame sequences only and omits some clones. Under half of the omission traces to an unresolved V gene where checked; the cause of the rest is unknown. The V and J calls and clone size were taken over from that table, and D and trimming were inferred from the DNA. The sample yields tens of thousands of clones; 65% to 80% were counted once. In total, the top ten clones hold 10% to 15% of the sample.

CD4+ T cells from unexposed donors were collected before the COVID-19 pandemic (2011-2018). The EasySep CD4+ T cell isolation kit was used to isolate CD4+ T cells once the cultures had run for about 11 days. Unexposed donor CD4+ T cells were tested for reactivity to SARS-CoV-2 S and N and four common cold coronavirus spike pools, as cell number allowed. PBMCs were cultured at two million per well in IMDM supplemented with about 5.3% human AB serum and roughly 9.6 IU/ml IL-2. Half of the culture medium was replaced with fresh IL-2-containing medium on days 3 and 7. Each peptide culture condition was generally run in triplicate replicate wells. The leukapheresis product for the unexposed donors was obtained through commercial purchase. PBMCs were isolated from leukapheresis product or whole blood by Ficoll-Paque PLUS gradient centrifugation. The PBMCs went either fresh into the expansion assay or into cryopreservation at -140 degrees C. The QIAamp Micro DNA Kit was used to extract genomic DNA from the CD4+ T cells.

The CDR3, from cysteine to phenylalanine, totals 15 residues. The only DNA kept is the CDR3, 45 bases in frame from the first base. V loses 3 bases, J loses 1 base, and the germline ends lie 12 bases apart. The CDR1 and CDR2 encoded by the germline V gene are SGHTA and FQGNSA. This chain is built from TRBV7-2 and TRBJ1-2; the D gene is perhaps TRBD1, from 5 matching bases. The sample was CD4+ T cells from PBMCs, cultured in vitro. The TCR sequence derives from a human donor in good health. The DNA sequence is TGTGCCAGCAGCTTGTCAGGGACCTATAACTATGGCTACACCTTC. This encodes CASSLSGTYNYGYTF.